A selection of T cell receptor beta chains follows, all from one sample in a study of T cells in Graves' hyperthyroidism and ophthalmopathy. TCRdb independently ran MiXCR on the multiplex PCR reads; one entry per CDR3 protein. This table holds about 290,000 distinct CDR3 sequences, 12% to 15% found once. What was sequenced was blood. These receptors all come from a woman aged 40-49 years with Graves' hyperthyroidism. Each CDR3 is given with its conserved first and last residue. The order of the fields is CDR3 protein, clone size, V gene. Clone size, where shown, is once, few, many, or a class for clones that have expanded.

CASSRYRGRTGNTIYF | many | TRBV7-2
CASSPPVGGVYGYTF | many | TRBV7-9
CASTLTGATNEKLFF | - | TRBV7-6
CASSLGVHSRMTF | many | TRBV13
CASSRSRYTDTQYF | many | TRBV11-2
CASSLTSGSGETQYF | - | TRBV11-3
CASSKPGQGWEEQYF | few | TRBV12-3/TRBV12-4
CASSYKGDQPQHF | many | TRBV7-2
CSARRGNYEQYF | many | TRBV20-1
CASSPRSSGELFF | many | TRBV2
CASSLIASSYNEQFF | many | TRBV12-3/TRBV12-4
CASSPEAGGSYEQYF | - | TRBV28
CATARGTETEAFF | many | TRBV10-3
CASSPGTTYGYTF | many | TRBV7-2
CASSFGGDAFF | many | TRBV27
CASSERAGSAGELFF | - | TRBV6-1
CASSPPGLAGLESYNEQFF | many | TRBV7-2
CASSLGQAAGEQYF | many | TRBV28
CASSYRGKTSPLHF | many | TRBV6-6
CASGSPRTSGSYEQYF | many | TRBV28
CASSEFSRGGLGGGANVLTF | - | TRBV6-1
CASSPLAQRPDGYTF | - | TRBV4-1
CASRQAGGGTGELFF | few | TRBV7-2
CASTYIRDRGGTDTQYF | many | TRBV6-1
CASSLVQLTGTQYF | - | TRBV28
CASSLDRVPDTQYF | many | TRBV2
CAISESPSGQETQYF | once | TRBV10-3
CASSHVRWSPYGYTF | many | TRBV12-3/TRBV12-4
CASSVEGYSNQPQHF | many | TRBV5-1
CASTQTSGRAGEQFF | few | TRBV10-2
CASSTRFLWADTQYF | - | TRBV11-2
CASSFRTGDLLGGYTF | many | TRBV27
CASSQEWDRVPAGELFF | - | TRBV4-2
CASSPYLSKNIQYF | many | TRBV12-3/TRBV12-4
CASVRDYTDTQYF | many | TRBV7-2
CASSLDRDRRQPQHF | many | TRBV11-2
CASSEVLDYEQYF | many | TRBV2
CASRGLGNNQPQHF | - | TRBV6-1
CASSLKAGTDTQYF | many | TRBV28
CASSLGTASSYNEQFF | few | TRBV5-8
CVSSYSQFYGYTF | - | TRBV6-2/TRBV6-3
CASSPQGTYQETQYF | few | TRBV5-8
CSAEVAGTLTGELFF | many | TRBV29-1
CASSSWGTNTEAFF | - | TRBV5-6
CASHVGGAGELFF | few | TRBV6-1
CASGGQGTGANVLTF | - | TRBV27